A single sample is the source of the 14 T cell receptor beta chains below, sequenced in a study of blood T cell repertoires in COVID-19. Data came from immunoSEQ multiplex PCR; TCRdb stores just in-frame clones and leaves some out. The sample contains hundreds of thousands of clones, about nine tenths of which appear only once. Sequencing was done on a sample of PBMCs or T cells enriched from blood (not recorded which). The receptor source for this set is a woman aged 25 to 39 with acute COVID-19.

CDR3: CASSPPGTGGSGTQYF. CDR3 sequence (DNA): TGTGCCAGCTCACCCCCCGGGACAGGGGGCTCCGGAACGCAGTATTTT. V gene TRBV18 combines with J gene TRBJ2-3, with 12 bases lining up with TRBD1. In germline, CDR1 is KGHSH, CDR2 LQKENI. Trimming removed 3 bases from V and 9 bases from J; junction bases left unmatched: 10. The CDR3 totals 16 residues.

The chain links TRBV2 to TRBJ1-2; 9 positions match TRBD1. V shed 6 bases and J 3 bases; nucleotides not matched to a gene: 8. CDR1 and CDR2 (germline): SNHLY, FYNNEI. The CDR3 is 15 amino acids. The CDR3 region has the DNA TGTGCCAGCAGCCTCAACAGGGGGCACGACTATGGCTACACCTTC. Its translation is CASSLNRGHDYGYTF.

The gene calls are TRBV27 and TRBJ2-7, with TRBD2 identical over 9 bases. CDR1 is MNHEY and CDR2 is SMNVEV in the germline V gene (reference sequence). Trimming removed 5 bases from V and 2 bases from J; junction bases left unmatched: 4. The CDR3 is made up of 14 amino acids. CDR3 sequence: CASSPGLAAYEQYF. CDR3 nucleotides: TGTGCCAGCAGTCCGGGACTAGCTGCCTACGAGCAGTACTTC.

This clone occurred once. V and J are TRBV27 and TRBJ1-5; 8 nucleotides line up with TRBD1. CDR1 and CDR2 from the germline V gene are MNHEY and SMNVEV (reference sequence). The length of the CDR3 is 15 residues. Losses at the gene ends were 4 bases for V and 7 bases for J; bases not matched to a gene: 9. In DNA form, the CDR3 reads TGTGCCAGCAGTTCCTACCTCAGGGGGCGGCAGCCCCAGCATTTT. It codes for CASSSYLRGRQPQHF.

The V call is TRBV5-1, the J call TRBJ1-1; D not certain. Trimming shortened V by 2 bases and J by 1 base, and 9 bases separated the two germline ends. In germline, CDR1 is SGHRS, CDR2 YFSETQ. CDR3 length equals 14 residues. The CDR3 reads CASSFSGWNTEAFF. CDR3 sequence (DNA): TGCGCCAGCAGCTTTTCGGGGTGGAACACTGAAGCTTTCTTT.

The rearrangement uses TRBV9 and TRBJ1-5, with TRBD1 matching over 8 bases. The junction had 1 base not matched to a gene; V was cut back by 4 bases and J by 1 base. The CDR3 is 14 amino acids. Germline loops: CDR1 SGDLS, CDR2 YYNGEE. CDR3 in DNA: TGTGCCAGCAGCACAGGGGGAAGCAATCAGCCCCAGCATTTT. This translates into CASSTGGSNQPQHF.

This clone appeared a single time. The chain recombines TRBV4-1 with TRBJ1-5; 7 nucleotides align to TRBD1. The CDR3 spans 15 residues. CDR1 and CDR2 (germline): MGHRA, YSYEKL. Trimming at V came to 3 bases and at J to 1 base, leaving 3 bases not matched to a gene. CDR3 DNA sequence: TGCGCCAGCAGCCAGGAACAGGGGAGCAATCAGCCCCAGCATTTT. It translates to CASSQEQGSNQPQHF.

A single count supports this clone. V is TRBV7-6 and J is TRBJ1-6, with 7 nucleotides matching TRBD1. The CDR3 length is 14 residues. Germline values: CDR1 SGHVS, CDR2 FNYEAQ. V gave up 4 bases and J gave up 7 bases; unmatched junction bases: 4. The CDR3: CASSSGTENSPLHF. The DNA of the CDR3 is TGTGCCAGCAGCTCCGGGACAGAGAATTCACCCCTCCACTTT.

The V gene is TRBV5-1, the J gene TRBJ2-3; 10 bases map to TRBD2. With 3 bases clipped from V and 6 bases from J, the junction kept 13 bases outside the gene matches. This CDR3 is built from 17 residues. Germline CDR1 and CDR2: SGHRS and YFSETQ. The CDR3 here is CASSWTGRTSGWDTQYF. The DNA of the CDR3 is TGCGCCAGCAGCTGGACGGGCCGGACTAGCGGATGGGATACGCAGTATTTT.

This chain connects TRBV10-3 to TRBJ2-3, with TRBD2 identical over 12 bases. The CDR3 length is 17 residues. V dropped 0 bases and J dropped 3; count of bases not matched to a gene: 4. Germline loops: CDR1 ENHRY, CDR2 SYGVKD. The CDR3 region has the DNA TGTGCCATCAGTGAGTCGCCTAGCGGGGGGGCAACAGATACGCAGTATTTT. Translation: CAISESPSGGATDTQYF.

The CDR3 DNA is TGTGCCTGGAGTAGGACAGCAAATAGCAATCAGCCCCAGCATTTT. It specifies CAWSRTANSNQPQHF. The V and J genes are TRBV30 and TRBJ1-5; TRBD1 might be the D (6 bases). V shed 2 bases and J shed 0 bases, with 11 bases lying between them. The germline V gene has CDR1 GTSNPN and CDR2 SVGIG (reference sequence). CDR3 length equals 15 residues. The full variable domain, with the rest looked up from reference TRBV30 and TRBJ1-5, is SQTIHQWPATLVQPVGSPLSLECTVEGTSNPNLYWYRQAAGRGLQLLFYSVGIGQISSEVPQNLSASRPQDRQFILSSKKLLLSDSGFYLCAWSRTANSNQPQHFGDGTRLSIL.

The V and J genes are TRBV5-5 and TRBJ2-7; 10 nucleotides align to TRBD2. The CDR3 has 15 residues. J gave up 4 bases and V 0 bases, and 4 bases lay outside the gene matches. Germline CDR1 reads SGHKS; CDR2 reads YYEKEE (reference sequence). The CDR3 bases are TGTGCCAGCAGCTTGGAACTAGCGGGGAGATACGAGCAGTACTTC. Translation gives CASSLELAGRYEQYF.

The chain joins TRBV15 to TRBJ1-5, with TRBD1 as a possible D gene (6 bases). Trimming shortened V by 0 bases and J by 5 bases, and 17 bases separated the two germline ends. Germline assignment: CDR1 LNHNV and CDR2 YYDKDF (reference sequence). The CDR3 runs to 17 residues. CDR3 region: CATSRDAARGYYQPQHF. As DNA, the CDR3 is TGTGCCACCAGCAGAGATGCAGCCAGGGGATATTATCAGCCCCAGCATTTT.

J is TRBJ1-4 and V is TRBV18; weak D call: TRBD1 (6 bases). The germline V gene encodes CDR1 KGHSH and CDR2 LQKENI. The CDR3 spans 16 residues. V was pared by 4 bases and J by 3 bases, with 15 bases between. CDR3 coding DNA: TGTGCCAGCTCACTCAGGGACAACTCCCCTAATGAAAAACTGTTTTTT. Amino acids: CASSLRDNSPNEKLFF.